The T cell receptor (beta chain) under discussion was sequenced for a study of tumor-infiltrating lymphocytes in primary liver carcinoma. On the study more broadly: Tissue type made little difference to sample yields of roughly 3.5 to 8 million productive TCRbeta reads. Findings and caveats of the study: Tumors had a top-250-clone fraction that was significantly higher than blood (p = 0.039). The study found tumor-adjacent and tumor-blood pairs overlapped less than tumor region pairs.

The study co-extracted DNA and RNA from about 21-30 mg of unsorted bulk tissue. With V trimmed by 6 bases and J by 4 bases, 10 bases remained unmatched. This CDR3 comprises 15 residues. The template, around 520 ng total RNA, yielded TCR beta cDNA made with a constant-region primer. What produced the TCR beta libraries was three nested multiplex PCR rounds using slightly modified ARM-PCR. Researchers ran the first two PCR rounds for ten to eleven cycles each with TRBV1-TRBV30 forward primers and a C-beta reverse primer. TCRdb fed the multiplex PCR reads into MiXCR, producing one record per CDR3 protein. The sample comprises tens of thousands of distinct CDR3 sequences, roughly 80% of which are singletons, and around two fifths rests with the top ten. Details on this clonotype: Its matching antigen is unknown.

The sequenced sample consisted of tumor-adjacent normal liver tissue. The chain employs TRBV12-3 or TRBV12-4 and TRBJ2-7; 9 nucleotides line up with TRBD2. This TCR was sampled from a woman between 25 and 40 years old with primary liver carcinoma and hepatitis B virus infection. DNA for the CDR3: TGTGCCAGCAGCTCTGGGGGGACTAGCCTATACGAGCAGTACTTC. This encodes CASSSGGTSLYEQYF.